Listed below are T cell receptor beta chains from one sample, sequenced in a study of CD8+ T cells in alopecia areata. Using immunoSEQ multiplex PCR, the repertoire was profiled, and TCRdb retains in-frame clones only, with some absent. The data contain some 130,000 clones, 50% to 55% of them singletons. The input for sequencing was CD4+ T cells sorted from blood, taken at week 4, from a patient treated with tofacitinib. The receptors were gathered from a human donor with alopecia areata. The CDR3 runs from the conserved cysteine through the conserved F or W. D genes are given only for firm matches. For some rows the clone size is stated as once, few or many, or as a class when expanded; others skip it.

D: TRBD1
length: 14
size: -
J: TRBJ1-5
V: TRBV19
CDR3: CASRQGASNQPQHF
DNA: TGTGCCAGTAGACAGGGGGCAAGCAATCAGCCCCAGCATTTT

D: -
length: 14
size: -
J: TRBJ1-1
V: TRBV9
CDR3: CASSSLNRDTEAFF
DNA: TGTGCCAGCAGCTCCCTCAATCGGGATACCGAAGCTTTCTTT

D: TRBD2
length: 15
size: -
J: TRBJ2-1
V: TRBV7-3
CDR3: CASSSERGANNEQFF
DNA: TGTGCCAGCAGCTCCGAGCGGGGGGCTAACAATGAGCAGTTCTTC

D: -
length: 12
size: -
J: TRBJ1-2
V: TRBV2
CDR3: CASSEHRDGYTF
DNA: TGTGCCAGCAGCGAGCACAGGGATGGCTACACCTTC

D: -
length: 15
size: -
J: TRBJ1-2
V: TRBV5-1
CDR3: CASSLGGSQVDGYTF
DNA: TGCGCCAGCAGCTTGGGAGGCAGCCAGGTCGATGGCTACACCTTC

D: -
length: 11
size: few
J: TRBJ1-1
V: TRBV21-1
CDR3: CASRGNTEAFF
DNA: TGTGCCAGCAGAGGGAACACTGAAGCTTTCTTT

D: -
length: 14
size: -
J: TRBJ1-5
V: TRBV6-6
CDR3: CASSYSSGHQPQHF
DNA: TGTGCCAGCAGTTACTCTTCAGGGCATCAGCCCCAGCATTTT

D: -
length: 14
size: -
J: TRBJ1-1
V: TRBV9
CDR3: CASSYQNRNTEAFF
DNA: TGTGCCAGCAGCTACCAGAACCGAAACACTGAAGCTTTCTTT

D: -
length: 12
size: few
J: TRBJ2-5
V: TRBV5-1
CDR3: CASSLESETQYF
DNA: TGCGCCAGCAGCTTGGAGTCAGAGACCCAGTACTTC

D: TRBD2
length: 14
size: -
J: TRBJ2-7
V: TRBV29-1
CDR3: CSVVGGGPPYEQYF
DNA: TGCAGCGTTGTTGGCGGGGGGCCGCCCTACGAGCAGTACTTC

D: -
length: 12
size: -
J: TRBJ2-1
V: TRBV7-2
CDR3: CASSDRVAPQFF
DNA: TGTGCCAGCAGCGACAGAGTGGCCCCGCAGTTCTTC

D: -
length: 14
size: -
J: TRBJ2-1
V: TRBV30
CDR3: CAWSRDSSYNEQFF
DNA: TGTGCCTGGAGCCGGGACTCCTCCTACAATGAGCAGTTCTTC

D: -
length: 15
size: few
J: TRBJ1-5
V: TRBV30
CDR3: CAWSAFVGYNQPQHF
DNA: TGTGCCTGGAGCGCCTTCGTAGGCTACAATCAGCCCCAGCATTTT

D: -
length: 11
size: once
J: TRBJ2-5
V: TRBV10-1
CDR3: CAKGHQETQYF
DNA: TGCGCAAAGGGGCATCAAGAGACCCAGTACTTC

D: -
length: 13
size: -
J: TRBJ1-1
V: TRBV4-1
CDR3: CASSQAPYTEAFF
DNA: TGCGCCAGCAGCCAAGCACCATACACTGAAGCTTTCTTT

D: -
length: 15
size: -
J: TRBJ1-4
V: TRBV30
CDR3: CAWSPTPRMGEKLFF
DNA: TGTGCCTGGAGTCCAACGCCTAGGATGGGAGAAAAACTGTTTTTT

D: TRBD1
length: 15
size: -
J: TRBJ2-3
V: TRBV10-3
CDR3: CAIRTDRGKPDTQYF
DNA: TGTGCCATCAGGACTGACAGGGGTAAGCCAGATACGCAGTATTTT

D: -
length: 11
size: -
J: TRBJ1-2
V: TRBV30
CDR3: CAWSVMASYTF
DNA: TGTGCCTGGAGTGTAATGGCGAGCTACACCTTC

D: -
length: 11
size: -
J: TRBJ2-7
V: TRBV18
CDR3: CASSREGEQYF
DNA: TGTGCCAGCTCCAGGGAAGGGGAGCAGTACTTC

D: TRBD1
length: 12
size: -
J: TRBJ2-2
V: TRBV12-5
CDR3: CASGTGAGELFF
DNA: TGTGCTAGTGGTACAGGGGCCGGGGAGCTGTTTTTT

D: TRBD1
length: 15
size: -
J: TRBJ2-2
V: TRBV18
CDR3: CASSPARQGAGELFF
DNA: TGTGCCAGCTCACCAGCTCGACAGGGTGCCGGGGAGCTGTTTTTT

D: -
length: 12
size: -
J: TRBJ1-3
V: TRBV29-1
CDR3: CSVVDSGNTIYF
DNA: TGCAGCGTTGTGGACTCTGGAAACACCATATATTTT

D: TRBD1
length: 15
size: few
J: TRBJ2-3
V: TRBV29-1
CDR3: CSVEGQGGSTDTQYF
DNA: TGCAGCGTTGAGGGACAGGGAGGTAGCACAGATACGCAGTATTTT

D: -
length: 14
size: -
J: TRBJ1-1
V: TRBV7-3
CDR3: CASSLVGESTEAFF
DNA: TGTGCCAGCAGCTTAGTTGGGGAAAGCACTGAAGCTTTCTTT

D: -
length: 17
size: -
J: TRBJ2-5
V: TRBV15
CDR3: CATSRDPLPGRRETQYF
DNA: TGTGCCACCAGCAGAGATCCATTGCCAGGGCGGCGTGAGACCCAGTACTTC

D: -
length: 16
size: -
J: TRBJ1-2
V: TRBV25-1
CDR3: CASSPRWEKQIYGYTF
DNA: TGTGCCAGCAGCCCCCGGTGGGAGAAACAGATCTATGGCTACACCTTC

D: TRBD1
length: 16
size: few
J: TRBJ2-2
V: TRBV29-1
CDR3: CSASGTGGAGTGELFF
DNA: TGCAGCGCGTCCGGGACAGGGGGCGCGGGCACCGGGGAGCTGTTTTTT

D: -
length: 12
size: -
J: TRBJ2-7
V: TRBV29-1
CDR3: CSGGTESYEQYF
DNA: TGCAGCGGCGGGACCGAGTCCTACGAGCAGTACTTC

D: -
length: 12
size: -
J: TRBJ2-7
V: TRBV25-1
CDR3: CASSEYRGRQYF
DNA: TGTGCCAGCAGTGAATATAGGGGGAGGCAGTACTTC

D: -
length: 13
size: -
J: TRBJ1-1
V: TRBV6-1
CDR3: CASSVSENTEAFF
DNA: TGTGCCAGCAGTGTATCGGAGAACACTGAAGCTTTCTTT

D: -
length: 16
size: -
J: TRBJ1-2
V: TRBV19
CDR3: CASSIFPPGRDNGYTF
DNA: TGTGCCAGTAGTATATTCCCCCCGGGACGGGATAATGGCTACACCTTC

D: -
length: 15
size: few
J: TRBJ2-1
V: TRBV5-1
CDR3: CASRVGGGSYNEQFF
DNA: TGCGCCAGCAGGGTAGGAGGGGGCTCCTACAATGAGCAGTTCTTC

D: TRBD2
length: 17
size: -
J: TRBJ2-2
V: TRBV25-1
CDR3: CASSGGLAGGVTGELFF
DNA: TGTGCCAGCAGTGGAGGACTAGCGGGAGGCGTCACCGGGGAGCTGTTTTTT

D: TRBD1
length: 15
size: -
J: TRBJ1-2
V: TRBV2
CDR3: CASSERGQGRYGYTF
DNA: TGTGCCAGCAGTGAACGGGGACAGGGACGCTATGGCTACACCTTC

D: TRBD2
length: 15
size: -
J: TRBJ2-3
V: TRBV29-1
CDR3: CSVVGLAGGTDTQYF
DNA: TGCAGCGTTGTCGGACTAGCGGGGGGCACAGATACGCAGTATTTT

D: -
length: 14
size: -
J: TRBJ2-7
V: TRBV5-1
CDR3: CASSLGGRDYEQYF
DNA: TGCGCCAGCAGCTTGGGCGGCAGGGACTACGAGCAGTACTTC

D: -
length: 13
size: -
J: TRBJ1-1
V: TRBV30
CDR3: CAWSLDGNTEAFF
DNA: TGTGCCTGGAGTCTGGACGGAAACACTGAAGCTTTCTTT

D: TRBD1
length: 11
size: -
J: TRBJ2-7
V: TRBV25-1
CDR3: CASANDRGLRF
DNA: TGTGCCAGCGCTAACGACAGGGGCCTCCGCTTC

D: -
length: 12
size: once
J: TRBJ1-2
V: TRBV30
CDR3: CACLRVNYGYTF
DNA: TGTGCCTGCCTCAGGGTCAACTATGGCTACACCTTC

D: -
length: 11
size: -
J: TRBJ1-2
V: TRBV2
CDR3: CASRDGYGYTF
DNA: TGTGCCAGTCGGGACGGCTATGGCTACACCTTC

D: -
length: 15
size: -
J: TRBJ2-5
V: TRBV21-1
CDR3: CASSKFDRHQETQYF
DNA: TGTGCCAGCAGCAAATTTGACAGGCACCAAGAGACCCAGTACTTC

D: TRBD1
length: 13
size: -
J: TRBJ2-7
V: TRBV29-1
CDR3: CSVARQGRNEQYF
DNA: TGCAGCGTTGCCAGACAGGGGCGGAACGAGCAGTACTTC

D: TRBD1
length: 14
size: -
J: TRBJ1-2
V: TRBV9
CDR3: CASSPGTESYGYTF
DNA: TGTGCCAGCAGCCCAGGGACAGAATCCTATGGCTACACCTTC

D: -
length: 14
size: few
J: TRBJ2-7
V: TRBV5-6
CDR3: CASARGISSGEQYF
DNA: TGTGCCAGCGCTCGAGGCATTAGTTCGGGCGAGCAGTACTTC

D: -
length: 13
size: -
J: TRBJ1-5
V: TRBV2
CDR3: CASRDGGDQPQHF
DNA: TGTGCCAGCCGAGATGGAGGGGACCAGCCCCAGCATTTT

D: -
length: 14
size: few
J: TRBJ2-7
V: TRBV29-1
CDR3: CSVEDPDRSYEQYF
DNA: TGCAGCGTTGAAGATCCGGACCGAAGCTACGAGCAGTACTTC

D: -
length: 13
size: -
J: TRBJ1-1
V: TRBV29-1
CDR3: CSVRGVMNTEAFF
DNA: TGCAGCGTCCGAGGGGTTATGAACACTGAAGCTTTCTTT

D: -
length: 15
size: -
J: TRBJ2-1
V: TRBV15
CDR3: CATSRRFGGYNEQFF
DNA: TGTGCCACCAGCAGAAGATTCGGGGGTTACAATGAGCAGTTCTTC

D: -
length: 13
size: -
J: TRBJ2-3
V: TRBV29-1
CDR3: CSVEGRVTDTQYF
DNA: TGCAGCGTTGAAGGACGGGTCACAGATACGCAGTATTTT

D: TRBD2
length: 16
size: -
J: TRBJ2-3
V: TRBV7-2
CDR3: CASSRSGGLNTDTQYF
DNA: TGTGCCAGCAGCCGTAGCGGGGGCCTAAACACAGATACGCAGTATTTT

D: -
length: 14
size: -
J: TRBJ1-4
V: TRBV27
CDR3: CASSARGVNEKLFF
DNA: TGTGCCAGCAGCGCCCGGGGAGTTAATGAAAAACTGTTTTTT

D: TRBD1
length: 15
size: few
J: TRBJ2-1
V: TRBV7-9
CDR3: CASSLGQGSYNEQFF
DNA: TGTGCCAGCAGCTTGGGACAGGGGTCCTACAATGAGCAGTTCTTC

D: -
length: 13
size: few
J: TRBJ1-4
V: TRBV30
CDR3: CARRMDGNEKLFF
DNA: TGTGCCCGAAGAATGGACGGTAATGAAAAACTGTTTTTT

D: -
length: 16
size: -
J: TRBJ1-1
V: TRBV6-5
CDR3: CASSYSGGRTNTEAFF
DNA: TGTGCCAGCAGTTACTCGGGGGGCAGAACGAACACTGAAGCTTTCTTT

D: TRBD1
length: 15
size: -
J: TRBJ2-5
V: TRBV15
CDR3: CATSREQGMWETQYF
DNA: TGTGCCACCAGCAGAGAACAGGGGATGTGGGAGACCCAGTACTTC

D: TRBD2
length: 14
size: -
J: TRBJ2-2
V: TRBV29-1
CDR3: CSARTSGYTGELFF
DNA: TGCAGCGCCCGGACTAGCGGCTACACCGGGGAGCTGTTTTTT